This is a list of T cell receptor beta chains from one sample in a study of cytomegalovirus exposure and HLA in healthy donors. Only in-frame clones appear in the TCRdb table, and some are missing; sequencing was by immunoSEQ multiplex PCR. Counted here are approximately 190,000 clones, over 80% occurring once; the ten biggest clones make up 1.3%. The sample taken for sequencing was PBMCs. The source is a young man in good health and CMV-seronegative. Each CDR3 is given with its conserved first and last residue. A D gene is named only where the DNA matches it firmly. For some rows the clone size is stated as once, few or many, or as a class when expanded; others skip it.

clone_size,d_call,v_call,j_call,cdr3_nt,cdr3_aa
-,TRBD1,TRBV25-1,TRBJ2-2,TGTGCCAGCAGACGAGAGGGGGCCACCGGGGAGCTGTTTTTT,CASRREGATGELFF
few,TRBD1,TRBV11-2,TRBJ1-2,TGTGCCAGCAGCTACACGGACAGGGGACGCGGCTATGGCTACACCTTC,CASSYTDRGRGYGYTF
-,-,TRBV11-3,TRBJ2-1,TGTGCCAGCAGCTTAGTGGGGCTAGAGGCTGAGCAGTTCTTC,CASSLVGLEAEQFF
-,TRBD1,TRBV13,TRBJ2-6,TGTGCCAGCAGCCGAACGAGGGGGCAAGGGGCCAACGTCCTGACTTTC,CASSRTRGQGANVLTF
-,TRBD2,TRBV12-5,TRBJ2-2,TGTGCTAGTGGTTTCGGGGGGTCCGGGGAGCTGTTTTTT,CASGFGGSGELFF
-,TRBD2,TRBV2,TRBJ2-3,TGTGCCAGCAGCACCGGGACTAGCGGGGGGGATACGCAGTATTTT,CASSTGTSGGDTQYF
-,TRBD2,TRBV5-4,TRBJ2-3,TGTGCCGGCAGCTTGGAGGGACTAGCGGTTACCACAGATACGCAGTATTTT,CAGSLEGLAVTTDTQYF
few,TRBD2,TRBV2,TRBJ2-3,TGTGCCAGCGTTGGCCAGCGGGGGATCCCTGGGACAGATACGCAGTATTTT,CASVGQRGIPGTDTQYF
-,-,TRBV28,TRBJ1-6,TGTGCCAGCAGTTTACTAGGGCGGGGAGACTCACCCCTCCACTTT,CASSLLGRGDSPLHF
-,-,TRBV23-1,TRBJ1-2,TGCGCCAGCACCCCCCGCGGGGCTAACTATGGCTACACCTTC,CASTPRGANYGYTF
-,-,TRBV15,TRBJ2-5,TGTGCCACCACCCCCCATCTCGGGTCAACCACAGGGGAGACCCAGTACTTC,CATTPHLGSTTGETQYF
-,TRBD2,TRBV7-2,TRBJ2-1,TGTGCCAGCAGCCTCTCGAGCGGGAGCTCCTACAATGAGCAGTTCTTC,CASSLSSGSSYNEQFF
few,-,TRBV14,TRBJ2-2,TGTGCCAGCAGCCGGGTACAGGGGAACACCGGGGAGCTGTTTTTT,CASSRVQGNTGELFF
-,-,TRBV18,TRBJ1-1,TGTGCCAGCTCACAATCCGGGACAGAAGCTTTCTTT,CASSQSGTEAFF
-,-,TRBV5-1,TRBJ1-1,TGCGCCAGCAGCACCGACGGCCGACAGAACACTGAAGCTTTCTTT,CASSTDGRQNTEAFF
-,-,TRBV7-9,TRBJ2-5,TGTGCCAGCAGCTTAGGAAACTACGGGACCCAGTACTTC,CASSLGNYGTQYF
once,TRBD1,TRBV14,TRBJ2-7,TGTGCCAGCAGCCCTTGGACAGGGGAGAGCTACGAGCAGTACTTC,CASSPWTGESYEQYF
-,TRBD1,TRBV29-1,TRBJ2-1,TGCAGCGTAGGGACAGGGGGCGGGCAGTTCTTC,CSVGTGGGQFF
-,TRBD2,TRBV28,TRBJ2-7,TGTGCCAGCAGTCCTACAAGAGCGGGGCCATACGAGCAGTACTTC,CASSPTRAGPYEQYF
-,TRBD1,TRBV5-1,TRBJ2-5,TGCGCCAGCAGCCCGCGGACAGGTAACCAAGAGACCCAGTACTTC,CASSPRTGNQETQYF
-,TRBD2,TRBV4-2,TRBJ2-2,TGTGCCAGCAGCCAAGATCGGGAGGCCGGGGAGCTGTTTTTT,CASSQDREAGELFF
-,-,TRBV14,TRBJ1-1,TGTGCCAGCAGCCCGCGGGGACCTGAAGCTTTCTTT,CASSPRGPEAFF
once,-,TRBV2,TRBJ2-2,TGTGCCAGCAAAGCTACGAACACCGGGGAGCTGTTTTTT,CASKATNTGELFF
-,-,TRBV9,TRBJ1-1,TGTGCCAGCAGCGAACAGAACACTGAAGCTTTCTTT,CASSEQNTEAFF
-,TRBD1,TRBV28,TRBJ1-2,TGTGCCAGCAGGCCGACAGGGGGACGTGGCTACACCTTC,CASRPTGGRGYTF
-,TRBD1,TRBV12-5,TRBJ1-3,TGTGCTAGTGGTTTAAAGACCGGGACAGCAGGAAACACCATATATTTT,CASGLKTGTAGNTIYF
-,-,TRBV15,TRBJ2-5,TGTGCCACCAGCAGAGATTTGGCCCTGGCAGAGACCCAGTACTTC,CATSRDLALAETQYF
-,-,TRBV6-6,TRBJ1-1,TGTGCCAGCAGTTACGGCGGGCAGACATACACTGAAGCTTTCTTT,CASSYGGQTYTEAFF
-,TRBD1,TRBV18,TRBJ2-5,TGTGCCAGCTCACCTGGGACAGGGAGGGAGACCCAGTACTTC,CASSPGTGRETQYF
few,-,TRBV6-5,TRBJ2-7,TGTGCCAGCAGCAGGGGATACGAGCAGTACTTC,CASSRGYEQYF
-,TRBD1,TRBV28,TRBJ2-5,TGTGCCAGCAGTTTGAGGGGGCGGGAGACCCAGTACTTC,CASSLRGRETQYF
-,TRBD1,TRBV28,TRBJ1-5,TGTGCCAGCAGTTTAGGGGGACAGGCATTCTCCCCCCAGCATTTT,CASSLGGQAFSPQHF
-,TRBD2,TRBV4-3,TRBJ2-7,TGCGCCAGCAGCCAAGTTTGGGCTAGCGGGGGCTACGAGCAGTACTTC,CASSQVWASGGYEQYF
-,-,TRBV4-1,TRBJ2-1,TGCGCCAGCAGCCCCCAATTAGCCGGCAATGAGCAGTTCTTC,CASSPQLAGNEQFF
-,TRBD1,TRBV6-1,TRBJ2-3,TGTGCCAGCAGGACCACAGGGGCCGCCACAGATACGCAGTATTTT,CASRTTGAATDTQYF